This T cell receptor beta chain was sequenced in a study of T cells in Graves' hyperthyroidism and ophthalmopathy. Study-wide background: Sampling of peripheral blood happened at initial diagnosis, prior to any treatment.

Study results and limitations: The majority of expanded thyroid clonotypes above 0.001 also appeared in blood.

The investigators amplified TCR beta CDR3 regions from RNA transcripts. First-round RT-PCR of the TCR CDR3 relied on the HTBI primer set. Each CDR3 protein gets one entry after TCRdb re-called the multiplex PCR reads with MiXCR. This table holds hundreds of thousands of distinct CDR3 sequences, around 21% found once. The sample holds many counts of this clonotype. Antigen: not known. CDR1 is KGHSH and CDR2 is LQKENI in the germline V gene. The CDR3 has 14 amino acids. The V gene lost 6 bases and the J gene lost 2 bases, with 13 bases spanning the gap. The receptor was derived from a man aged 25-45 years with Graves' ophthalmopathy. The sequencing input was blood. This chain uses TRBV18 with TRBJ2-5; TRBD1 is a possible D gene (6 bases). The CDR3 coding sequence is TGTGCCAGCTCGCAGGGGCGAAGTCAAGAGACCCAGTACTTC. It translates to CASSQGRSQETQYF. The whole variable domain, filled in from reference TRBV18 and TRBJ2-5, reads NAGVMQNPRHLVRRRGQEARLRCSPMKGHSHVYWYRQLPEEGLKFMVYLQKENIIDESGMPKERFSAEFPKEGPSILRIQQVVRGDSAAYFCASSQGRSQETQYFGPGTRLLVL.